Sequencing of this T cell receptor beta chain was carried out in a study of technical replicates of blood from several donors. CDR1 is SGHTA and CDR2 is FQGNSA in the germline V gene. The CDR3 length is 14 residues. Between the trimmed V and J ends, which lost 1 base and 4 bases, there was a span of 10 bases. This clone appeared once. The data were produced by immunoSEQ multiplex PCR, yet TCRdb's version contains in-frame clones alone and is incomplete. The sample yields tens of thousands of clones, 90% to 97% seen once. Sample: T cells isolated from PBMCs. The TCR was taken from a human donor in good health. The V call is TRBV7-2, the J call TRBJ1-1, with a tentative D call TRBD1 (5 bases). Here the CDR3 reads CASSLEGGTTEAFF. The DNA for the CDR3 is TGTGCCAGCAGCTTAGAGGGAGGGACCACTGAAGCTTTCTTT.